The rows below give T cell receptor beta chains drawn from one sample of a study of blood T cells in healthy people across ages. Using its own MiXCR run on the 5' RACE reads, TCRdb lists one record per CDR3 protein. The sample carries around 1,100,000 distinct CDR3 sequences, 35% to 40% recorded once. The sample was blood. The source of these receptors is a man aged 18 to 35 in good health. The conserved cysteine and the conserved F or W are not part of the CDR3 here. Fields, in order: V gene, clone size, CDR3 length, J gene, CDR3 protein. Clone size is shown for a subset of rows, as once, few, many or a class of expanded clone.

TRBV2	-	14	TRBJ2-3	ASRGSDYPSTDTQY
TRBV10-3	-	12	TRBJ2-2	AISQTGDTGELF
TRBV4-3	-	13	TRBJ1-2	ASSQDRGLGYGYT
TRBV6-2/TRBV6-3	-	14	TRBJ2-7	ASSYSRTAGAYEQY
TRBV11-2	few	11	TRBJ1-2	ASGRGDVYGYT
TRBV2	-	12	TRBJ1-5	ASRHRVPSQPQH
TRBV4-1	-	13	TRBJ2-1	ASSQTGRSGNEQF
TRBV20-1	-	13	TRBJ2-2	SARDGLLNTGELF
TRBV7-2	-	14	TRBJ1-4	ASSRRQAGTNEKLF
TRBV5-6	few	13	TRBJ2-3	ASSLRRGVADTQY
TRBV12-5	-	11	TRBJ2-6	ASGISGANVLT
TRBV7-2	-	13	TRBJ1-5	ASSFTGISNQPQH
TRBV12-3/TRBV12-4	-	11	TRBJ1-4	ARGQGAGEKLF
TRBV5-5	-	11	TRBJ1-1	ASTPLNGAEAF
TRBV16	-	13	TRBJ1-2	ASSQSMDRGIGYT
TRBV10-3	few	15	TRBJ2-5	AISATSGGAVFETQY
TRBV6-1	few	12	TRBJ1-4	ASSETGWSEKLF
TRBV7-9	few	12	TRBJ1-1	ASRLGGENTEAF
TRBV27	few	11	TRBJ2-1	ASSKTGNNEQF
TRBV20-1	-	13	TRBJ2-5	SARRLGQPDNEQY
TRBV5-1	few	13	TRBJ2-3	ASRTGLAGGHTQY
TRBV4-1	many	13	TRBJ1-5	ASSPTDYSNQPQH
TRBV11-2	-	13	TRBJ2-1	ASSFWSGGDGEQF
TRBV2	-	13	TRBJ2-7	ASSDSGTRTYEQY
TRBV10-3	many	14	TRBJ2-1	AISVAGTATGNEQF
TRBV2	-	10	TRBJ1-1	ASMTPEERAF
TRBV14	-	12	TRBJ1-5	ASSQGYGNQPQH
TRBV4-1	few	12	TRBJ1-1	ASSQEGRTSEAF
TRBV12-3/TRBV12-4	-	12	TRBJ1-1	ASIWGQVNTEAF
TRBV4-3	few	14	TRBJ2-5	ASSQEVQGAQETQY
TRBV24-1	-	14	TRBJ2-4	ATSDSYSREENIQY
TRBV27	many	11	TRBJ2-3	ASRQGGTDTQY
TRBV10-3	-	12	TRBJ2-3	AISPGANSDTQY
TRBV12-5	-	10	TRBJ1-1	ASEREGTEAF
TRBV28	-	10	TRBJ1-2	ASTLSGLGYT
TRBV4-3	-	13	TRBJ1-5	ASSQVWRGNQPQH
TRBV12-3/TRBV12-4	-	12	TRBJ2-2	ASTLKGWPGELF
TRBV11-2	-	16	TRBJ2-7	ASSFGGRRGIGPYEQY
TRBV20-1	few	9	TRBJ1-4	SGTGGEKLF
TRBV12-3/TRBV12-4	-	13	TRBJ2-3	ASRRTSGGAFTQY
TRBV7-2	-	13	TRBJ1-3	ACSPRTGVTNAIY
TRBV11-1	-	14	TRBJ2-3	ASSLEARGHTDTQY
TRBV5-5	-	13	TRBJ2-2	ASSSYQDNTGELF
TRBV30	-	11	TRBJ2-1	AWIRVPYNEQF
TRBV12-3/TRBV12-4	few	12	TRBJ1-2	ASSIGVLGYGYT
TRBV7-9	-	13	TRBJ1-2	ASSLGRDPGYGYT